These 13 T cell receptor beta chains share one sample of origin, sequenced in a study of CD8 T cells in ankylosing spondylitis. Using its own MiXCR run on the 5' RACE reads, TCRdb lists one record per CDR3 protein. The table has about 220,000 distinct CDR3 sequences, approximately 24% seen once. Sequenced input: blood, either unsorted or a sorted T cell fraction (not recorded which). These receptors originate from a male donor with ankylosing spondylitis or in good health (not recorded which).

The V gene is TRBV20-1, the J gene TRBJ2-5, with D perhaps being TRBD1 or TRBD2 (5 bases each). The CDR3 contains 17 residues. CDR1 is DFQATT and CDR2 is SNEGSKA in the germline V gene (reference sequence). Deletions cut 0 bases from V and 4 bases from J, with 21 bases between. CDR3 sequence reads: CSARDLLGPGAGETQYF. The CDR3 DNA reads TGCAGTGCTAGAGACCTACTAGGACCTGGGGCGGGAGAGACCCAGTACTTC.

The chain is built from TRBV29-1 and TRBJ2-7, with 9 bases that match TRBD2. Germline trimming cut 3 bases from V and 7 bases from J; bases unmatched to any gene: 7. CDR3 size: 13 residues. Germline CDR1 and CDR2: SQVTM and ANQGSEA. CDR3 residues: CSVDVAGAREQYF. The CDR3 region has the DNA TGCAGCGTTGACGTAGCGGGGGCGCGGGAGCAGTACTTC.

This clonotype appeared many times. This chain connects TRBV6-5 to TRBJ1-6; perhaps TRBD1 as D (5 bases). Trimming took off 9 bases at V and 7 bases at J, with 10 bases between the two ends. The CDR3 has 12 residues. In germline, CDR1 is MNHEY, CDR2 SVGAGI. CDR3 amino acids: CARAGPNSPLHF. CDR3 nucleotides: TGTGCCAGAGCAGGGCCCAATTCACCCCTCCACTTT.

This clonotype has at least ten counts. V is TRBV2 and J is TRBJ1-2; D not certain. The CDR3 is 12 amino acids. The germline V gene has CDR1 SNHLY and CDR2 FYNNEI. V was shortened by 4 bases and J by 5 bases, with 8 bases between the two germline ends. The CDR3 is CASSGEGYGYTF. As DNA, the CDR3 is TGTGCCAGCAGTGGGGAGGGATATGGCTACACCTTC.

This chain uses TRBV6-1 with TRBJ2-1; 12 bases match TRBD2. This CDR3 comprises 15 residues. With V trimmed by 8 bases and J by 3 bases, 5 bases remained unmatched. The germline V gene encodes CDR1 MNHNS and CDR2 SASEGT. CDR3 in DNA: TGTGCCAGCGGGCGGACTAGCGGGAACTACAATGAGCAGTTCTTC. Encoded protein: CASGRTSGNYNEQFF.

DNA of the CDR3: TGTGCCAGCAGCCTCACCAACGGGGTCTACAATGAGCAGTTCTTC. Its protein is CASSLTNGVYNEQFF. V usage is TRBV5-5 and J usage is TRBJ2-1; tentative D call: TRBD2 (5 bases). Trimming stripped 4 bases from V and 3 bases from J, with 14 bases between. CDR1 and CDR2 from the germline V gene are SGHKS and YYEKEE (reference sequence). This CDR3 has 15 amino acids.

This clonotype showed up many times. This chain joins TRBV12-3 or TRBV12-4 and TRBJ2-3, with D unclear. Trimming pared 3 bases from V and 4 bases from J, leaving 8 bases between. CDR3 size: 13 residues. CDR3 region: CASSFEFPDTQYF. DNA for the CDR3: TGTGCCAGCAGTTTTGAGTTTCCAGATACGCAGTATTTT.

The V gene is TRBV30, the J gene TRBJ1-1, with no clear D. Germline lookup yields CDR1 GTSNPN and CDR2 SVGIG (reference sequence). This CDR3 is built from 10 residues. V was shortened by 2 bases and J by 5 bases, with 3 bases between the two germline ends. Here the CDR3 DNA reads TGTGCCTGGAGTTCTACTGAAGCTTTCTTT. Translated, it gives CAWSSTEAFF. The variable domain in full, completed from reference TRBV30 and TRBJ1-1, reads SQTIHQWPATLVQPVGSPLSLECTVEGTSNPNLYWYRQAAGRGLQLLFYSVGIGQISSEVPQNLSASRPQDRQFILSSKKLLLSDSGFYLCAWSSTEAFFGQGTRLTVV.

There are many counts of this clonotype. The chain joins TRBV20-1 to TRBJ2-3, with D perhaps TRBD2 (6 bases). Trimming stripped 6 bases from V and 5 bases from J, with 18 bases between. This CDR3 is built from 14 residues. The germline CDR1 and CDR2 sequences are DFQATT and SNEGSKA (reference sequence). The CDR3: CSAQRGRTIDTQYF. The CDR3, as DNA: TGCAGTGCGCAGAGAGGGAGGACGATAGATACGCAGTATTTT.

This clonotype was seen repeatedly, ten times or more. The chain combines TRBV7-9 with TRBJ2-1; the D gene is possibly TRBD2 (6 bases). CDR1 is SEHNR, CDR2 FQNEAQ, per germline (reference sequence). This CDR3 spans 13 amino acids. The V and J ends lost 5 bases and 9 bases respectively, with 14 bases between them. Written as DNA, the CDR3 is TGTGCCAGCAGCCCGGAGGGGAATATTGAGCAGTTCTTC. Translated, it gives CASSPEGNIEQFF.

This clonotype showed up many times. The chain uses TRBV7-2 and TRBJ1-1; D is uncertain. Trimming took off 5 bases at V and 8 bases at J, with 18 bases between the two ends. The CDR3 length is 14 residues. Looked up from germline, CDR1 is SGHTA and CDR2 is FQGNSA. The CDR3 DNA is TGTGCCAGCAGCCGGAAACTGGACGCTGGGGAAGCTTTCTTT. It translates to CASSRKLDAGEAFF.

Ten or more counts support this clonotype. The rearrangement uses TRBV5-1 and TRBJ1-1; a weak D match, TRBD1 (5 bases). Trimming shortened V by 4 bases and J by 5 bases, and 15 bases separated the two germline ends. Germline loops: CDR1 SGHRS, CDR2 YFSETQ. The CDR3 covers 14 residues. Written as DNA, the CDR3 is TGCGCCAGCAGCGATGGTAGGGGAGGGACTGAAGCTTTCTTT. Translation gives CASSDGRGGTEAFF. Together with reference TRBV5-1 and TRBJ1-1, the CDR3 gives the full variable domain: KAGVTQTPRYLIKTRGQQVTLSCSPISGHRSVSWYQQTPGQGLQFLFEYFSETQRNKGNFPGRFSGRQFSNSRSEMNVSTLELGDSALYLCASSDGRGGTEAFFGQGTRLTVV.

On this clonotype: Given a much more abundant clone one base away, this may be a read error. The chain is built from TRBV15 and TRBJ1-5; D is perhaps TRBD1 (5 bases). Trimming removed 3 bases from V and 11 bases from J, with 20 bases in between. Germline V CDR1 and CDR2: LNHNV, YYDKDF (reference sequence). The CDR3 runs to 15 residues. The CDR3 DNA follows: TGTGCCACCAGCAGGCGAAGGGGTGGGGTCCAGTCCCAGCATTTT. This gives the protein CATSRRRGGVQSQHF.